Presented here are 17 T cell receptor beta chains from one specimen sequenced in a study of beta chain features in type 1 diabetes. Of the isolated RNA, all was reverse transcribed, and so the sequenced material was expressed TCRB transcripts. Assay: immunoSEQ multiplex PCR; the TCRdb copy retains only in-frame clones and omits some. The sample shows about 340,000 clones, under 8.5% of them seen only once. The source material was central memory CD4+ T cells from blood. These receptor sequences come from a woman aged 18-29 years in good health.

The sample holds a few counts of this clone. CDR3 sequence: CASSARQVYEQYF. CDR3 nucleotide sequence: TGTGCCAGCAGTGCCCGACAGGTCTACGAGCAGTACTTC. V usage is TRBV27 and J usage is TRBJ2-7; weak D call: TRBD1 (6 bases). Germline CDR1 MNHEY, CDR2 SMNVEV (reference sequence). The V end was cut by 5 bases, the J end by 3 bases, with 11 bases between. This CDR3 has 13 residues.

This clone has a handful of counts. This same CDR3 is encoded by further DNA sequences in the sample. V is TRBV15 and J is TRBJ1-5; D is undetermined. The V and J ends lost 1 base and 0 bases respectively, with 4 bases between them. Germline loops: CDR1 LNHNV, CDR2 YYDKDF (reference sequence). The CDR3 covers 14 residues. CDR3 residues: CATSRGGSNQPQHF. The CDR3 DNA is TGTGCCACCAGCAGAGGCGGTAGCAATCAGCCCCAGCATTTT.

This clone was recorded many times. The V and J genes are TRBV28 and TRBJ2-3; unclear D gene. Germline loops: CDR1 MDHEN, CDR2 SYDVKM. The CDR3 extends over 12 amino acids. Between the trimmed V and J ends, which lost 7 bases and 8 bases, there was a span of 13 bases. In DNA form, the CDR3 reads TGTGCCAGCACTTCTTCAGGTGGTACGCAGTATTTT. It specifies CASTSSGGTQYF.

The CDR3 sequence: CASSLGSTGGYGYTF. The CDR3 DNA reads as TGCGCCAGCAGCCTCGGTTCGACAGGGGGCTATGGCTACACCTTC. This chain links TRBV5-1 with TRBJ1-2; the match to TRBD1 covers 9 bases. Germline V lookup: CDR1 SGHRS, CDR2 YFSETQ. The V gene end was trimmed by 4 bases and the J gene end by 4 bases; junction bases not matched to a gene: 8. The CDR3 loop spans 15 amino acids. Filled out from reference TRBV5-1 and TRBJ1-2, the complete variable domain reads KAGVTQTPRYLIKTRGQQVTLSCSPISGHRSVSWYQQTPGQGLQFLFEYFSETQRNKGNFPGRFSGRQFSNSRSEMNVSTLELGDSALYLCASSLGSTGGYGYTFGSGTRLTVV.

In its sample, this clone was seen a few times. This sequence joins TRBV9 and TRBJ2-7; D gene ambiguous. Germline loops: CDR1 SGDLS, CDR2 YYNGEE. Trimming stripped 4 bases from V and 1 base from J, with 12 bases between. The CDR3 totals 14 residues. The CDR3 protein is CASSKQALSYEQYF. CDR3 DNA: TGTGCCAGCAGCAAGCAGGCCCTATCCTACGAGCAGTACTTC.

This sequence joins TRBV5-4 and TRBJ2-1, with TRBD2 identical over 16 bases. The CDR3 consists of 16 residues. In germline, CDR1 is SGHNT, CDR2 YYREEE (reference sequence). The V segment lost 4 bases and the J segment 8 bases; nucleotides outside the gene matches: 6. The CDR3 bases are TGTGCCAGCAGCCGGGGACTAGCGGGAGGGCGCGATGAGCAGTTCTTC. As protein: CASSRGLAGGRDEQFF.

The V call is TRBV29-1, the J call TRBJ2-3, with D unclear. Germline assignment: CDR1 SQVTM and CDR2 ANQGSEA. The CDR3 totals 14 residues. Trimming removed 6 bases at V and 0 bases at J, with 13 bases between. The DNA for the CDR3 is TGCAGCGTCGCCTATTCAAAGAGCACAGATACGCAGTATTTT. This translates into CSVAYSKSTDTQYF.

The chain links TRBV7-2 to TRBJ2-3; unclear D gene. V lost 1 base and J lost 4, with 18 bases in between. Germline V gives CDR1 SGHTA, CDR2 FQGNSA. The CDR3 is 17 amino acids. CDR3 coding DNA: TGTGCCAGCAGCTTAGTGTTTGGGCAGGCGTACGCAGATACGCAGTATTTT. It encodes CASSLVFGQAYADTQYF.

This clone occurred a few times. The chain joins TRBV20-1 to TRBJ2-1; D is unresolved. This CDR3 region has 11 residues. V shed 2 bases and J shed 12 bases, with 11 bases lying between them. CDR1 DFQATT and CDR2 SNEGSKA come from the germline V gene (reference sequence). CDR3 coding DNA: TGCAGTGCTAGATGGGCTCCGGGGCAGTTCTTC. Amino acids: CSARWAPGQFF.

This clone has at least ten counts. The V gene is TRBV28, the J gene TRBJ2-5; TRBD1 matches 7 bases. Germline assignment: CDR1 MDHEN and CDR2 SYDVKM. Losses at the gene ends were 3 bases for V and 4 bases for J; bases not matched to a gene: 17. The CDR3 is 18 residues long. The CDR3 DNA is TGTGCCAGCAGTTTCCAAATCTCGACAGGGAAGGAGTTAGAGACCCAGTACTTC. It codes for CASSFQISTGKELETQYF. The full variable domain, completed using reference TRBV28 and TRBJ2-5, is DVKVTQSSRYLVKRTGEKVFLECVQDMDHENMFWYRQDPGLGLRLIYFSYDVKMKEKGDIPEGYSVSREKKERFSLILESASTNQTSMYLCASSFQISTGKELETQYFGPGTRLLVL.

This clone was observed a few times. The rearrangement links TRBV7-9 to TRBJ1-2; 8 positions agree with TRBD1. Germline CDR1 reads SEHNR; CDR2 reads FQNEAQ (reference sequence). V shed 7 bases, J shed 3 bases, and the junction held 7 bases outside the gene matches. There are 14 residues in the CDR3. CDR3 sequence: CASKKQGDDYGYTF. The CDR3 nucleotides are TGTGCCAGCAAGAAACAGGGGGATGACTATGGCTACACCTTC.

The genes are TRBV11-2 and TRBJ2-7; D call uncertain. The V end lost 2 bases, the J end lost 3 bases, and 5 bases lay between the germline ends. This CDR3 contains 12 residues. The V gene's germline CDR1 is SGHAT and CDR2 FQNNGV. As DNA, the CDR3 is TGTGCCAGCAGCTTAATGGGCTACGAGCAGTACTTC. Translated, it gives CASSLMGYEQYF.

The rearrangement links TRBV9 to TRBJ2-3; TRBD2 aligns across 9 bases. Looked up from germline, CDR1 is SGDLS and CDR2 is YYNGEE. This CDR3 region has 16 residues. V shed 2 bases and J 3 bases; nucleotides not matched to a gene: 7. CDR3 amino acids: CASSVLAGAWTDTQYF. Here the CDR3 DNA reads TGTGCCAGCAGCGTTTTAGCGGGAGCGTGGACAGATACGCAGTATTTT.

The J gene is TRBJ2-7, the V gene TRBV11-3; weak D call: TRBD1 (6 bases). This CDR3 has 17 residues. The germline V gene encodes CDR1 SGHNT and CDR2 YENEEA. Deletions cut 1 base from V and 4 bases from J, with 20 bases between. In nucleotides, the CDR3 is TGTGCCAGCAGCTTAGTTGCCTCCCGGGACACCCTGTACGAGCAGTACTTC. It translates to CASSLVASRDTLYEQYF.

In its sample, this clone was seen a few times. V gene TRBV21-1 combines with J gene TRBJ2-6; TRBD2, as called in the table, went unchecked against the DNA. TRBV21-1 is noted as a pseudogene. This CDR3 is 18 amino acids long. The CDR3 nucleotides read TGTGCCAGCAGCAAAGGGGCAGGAGGCAGCTCTGGGGCCAACGTCCTGACTTTC. Protein product: CASSKGAGGSSGANVLTF.

CDR3 sequence: CASSNRQGSILFF. In DNA, the CDR3 is TGTGCCAGCAGTAACCGACAGGGGAGTATACTGTTTTTT. V usage is TRBV27 and J usage is TRBJ1-4; 8 bases map to TRBD1. Germline V gives CDR1 MNHEY, CDR2 SMNVEV (reference sequence). The junction had 9 bases not matched to a gene; V was cut back by 5 bases and J by 13 bases. This CDR3 comprises 13 residues.

This rearrangement joins TRBV7-2 to TRBJ2-5; D ambiguous. Per the germline V gene, CDR1 is SGHTA and CDR2 is FQGNSA. V lost 1 base and J 5 bases, leaving 5 bases between the germline ends. The CDR3 extends over 12 amino acids. CDR3 nucleotide sequence: TGTGCCAGCAGCTTAGGGGTGGAGACCCAGTACTTC. It translates to CASSLGVETQYF.